This T cell receptor (beta chain) was observed in a study of blood T cells in healthy people across ages. Points from the study as a whole: Naive CD4+ cell counts and diversity both ran higher in long-lived than in aged donors. Older age went with lower TCR beta diversity per million T cells, in a roughly linear way.

This clonotype was counted only a few times. Its antigen is not known. V shed 4 bases, J shed 5 bases, and the junction held 2 bases outside the gene matches. Looked up from germline, CDR1 is MDHEN and CDR2 is SYDVKM. The CDR3 loop spans 14 amino acids. It was with a sample-barcoded 5' primer and a J-beta primer mix that a second PCR of about 7 to 12 cycles was run. In TCRdb, the 5' RACE reads were re-called with MiXCR into one record per CDR3 protein. The table includes hundreds of thousands of distinct CDR3 sequences, 52% detected once. There were healthy Caucasian individuals from Russia, aged roughly 6 to 100, serving as donors. Each donor gave roughly 9.2 milliliters of peripheral blood.

The sequencing sample was made of blood. This TCR was recovered from a woman aged 80 or over in good health. The chain couples TRBV28 to TRBJ2-3; 11 bases line up with TRBD2. The CDR3 spells CASSYGLAGDTQYF. The CDR3 nucleotides are TGTGCCAGCAGTTATGGACTAGCGGGAGATACGCAGTATTTT.